This is a list of T cell receptor beta chains from one sample in a study of cytomegalovirus exposure and HLA in healthy donors. TCRdb's copy holds only in-frame clones and misses some; the assay was immunoSEQ multiplex PCR. The sample consists of 77,000 or so clones, over 70% of them appearing once. The sequenced sample consisted of PBMCs. The source is a woman aged 40 to 50 in good health and CMV-seronegative. The CDR3 runs from the conserved cysteine through the conserved F or W. Each record gives: D gene, V gene, clone size, J gene, CDR3 protein. D genes are given only for firm matches. Not all rows give a size; the values are once, few, many and, for expanded clones, a class.

NA	TRBV19	NA	TRBJ2-3	CAPIEGPLGWDTQYF
TRBD2	TRBV4-3	NA	TRBJ2-2	CASSRSPGLSNTGELFF
TRBD2	TRBV10-3	once	TRBJ2-3	CAISETGLAGGMDTQYF
NA	TRBV27	few	TRBJ2-1	CASSFSSYNEQFF
NA	TRBV30	NA	TRBJ2-7	CAWRGHEQYF
NA	TRBV11-2	NA	TRBJ2-7	CASSITTYEQYF
NA	TRBV9	NA	NA	CASSVGGQTYEQYF
NA	TRBV15	few	TRBJ2-2	CATSSSGIGELFF
NA	TRBV6-5	NA	NA	CASSRRGGEQYF
TRBD2	TRBV27	NA	TRBJ2-3	CASSLLGTRGGVDTQYF
TRBD1	TRBV5-4	NA	TRBJ2-2	CASSLPPLGTGNTGELFF
TRBD1	TRBV28	NA	TRBJ2-1	CASRGDRAQFF
NA	TRBV18	NA	TRBJ1-2	CASSPQTANYGYTF
TRBD1	TRBV30	few	TRBJ1-1	CAWGGPGTGKTEAFF
TRBD1	TRBV6-1	NA	TRBJ2-7	CASRATGAYEQYF
NA	TRBV9	few	TRBJ2-7	CASSVISTGMSEQYF
TRBD1	TRBV2	NA	TRBJ2-7	CASRGRQGTHEQYF
NA	TRBV7-2	NA	TRBJ1-2	CASSLGLAGQGGYTF
NA	TRBV13	NA	TRBJ2-7	CASSMVGRSTDEQYF
TRBD1	TRBV25-1	NA	TRBJ1-1	CASSGGTGYLMNTEAFF
TRBD1	TRBV5-1	NA	TRBJ2-6	CASSLGTGGGGANVLTF
NA	TRBV28	NA	TRBJ1-5	CASGRQRTSNQPQHF
TRBD2	TRBV2	NA	TRBJ2-7	CASSGETSGAYEQYF
TRBD1	TRBV11-1	NA	TRBJ1-1	CASRTGTGGFLRDTEAFF
NA	TRBV12-5	once	TRBJ2-5	CASGLGMGGETQYF
NA	TRBV6-1	few	TRBJ2-7	CASSVSGTYEQYF